This is a list of T cell receptor beta chains from one sample in a study of T cell changes during pregnancy in multiple sclerosis. Generated by immunoSEQ multiplex PCR, the TCRdb table keeps only in-frame clones and is missing some. The repertoire holds tens of thousands of clones, around 93% seen once, with 1.3% to 1.5% in the top ten. The sample here was peripheral blood, taken in the third trimester of pregnancy. The origin of the receptors is a female donor in good health, enrolled as a control in a pregnancy study. The CDR3 runs from the conserved cysteine through the conserved F or W. The D gene is left open where the match is weak. Clone size is not always given. Where it is, it says once, few, many or a class for expanded clones.

NA	TRBD2	TRBJ2-3	TRBV28	CASSLWGLAGGKVYTQYF	TGTGCCAGCAGTTTATGGGGCCTAGCGGGAGGGAAGGTGTATACGCAGTATTTT
NA	TRBD2	TRBJ2-1	TRBV7-6	CASSSGLVVNEQFF	TGTGCCAGCAGCTCGGGACTAGTTGTCAATGAGCAGTTCTTC
NA	TRBD2	TRBJ2-1	TRBV19	CASRVGSGRPNEQFF	TGTGCGTCCAGGGTGGGTAGCGGGAGACCGAATGAGCAGTTCTTC
NA	NA	TRBJ1-1	TRBV27	CASSLRGGTEAFF	TGTGCCAGCAGCCTACGGGGAGGGACTGAAGCTTTCTTT
NA	NA	TRBJ1-2	TRBV6-5	CASSPDSHLWGYTF	TGTGCCAGCAGCCCTGACAGTCACCTATGGGGCTACACCTTC
once	TRBD1	TRBJ1-3	TRBV5-1	CASSSGGQGSRGNTIYF	TGCGCCAGCAGCTCGGGGGGACAGGGGTCGAGAGGAAACACCATATATTTT
NA	TRBD1	TRBJ2-7	TRBV9	CASSGSYGTGVYEQYF	TGTGCCAGCAGCGGAAGCTACGGGACAGGGGTTTACGAGCAGTACTTC
once	NA	TRBJ2-1	TRBV20-1	CSTPSDEQFF	TGCAGTACCCCGAGCGATGAGCAGTTCTTC
NA	TRBD1	TRBJ1-5	TRBV5-6	CASSSVDRGNQPQHF	TGTGCCAGCAGCTCAGTAGACAGGGGGAATCAGCCCCAGCATTTT
NA	NA	TRBJ2-2	TRBV5-1	CASSLLASDLTGELFF	TGCGCCAGCAGCTTGTTGGCTAGCGACCTCACCGGGGAGCTGTTTTTT
NA	TRBD1	TRBJ2-7	TRBV6-1	CASRYLQGAGYEQYF	TGTGCCAGCAGATATTTGCAGGGGGCGGGCTACGAGCAGTACTTC
NA	NA	TRBJ2-6	TRBV28	CASSLSGAGANVLTF	TGTGCCAGCAGTCTCTCGGGGGCTGGGGCCAACGTCCTGACTTTC